The source of this TCR beta chain is a study of CD8+CD57+ T cells in acquired aplastic anemia. Study overall: Healthy donor CD4+ cell samples had a mean of approximately 10 million reads. Study-level results: Patients showed no significant difference from controls in CD8+ Simpson's diversity.

This CDR3 is built from 14 residues. V gave up 5 bases and J gave up 7 bases, with 14 bases separating them. Germline V gives CDR1 ENHRY, CDR2 SYGVKD. With regard to this clonotype: No antigen is known for it.

The use of genomic DNA as template underpinned the TCR beta VDJ and CDR3 profiling. TCRdb re-derived calls from the reads in MiXCR, one entry per CDR3 protein. This sample has 200,000 to 250,000 distinct CDR3 sequences, with 34% found just once. The TCR comes from a human donor in good health, serving as a control. The V call is TRBV10-3, the J call TRBJ1-4; D might be TRBD1 (6 bases). The sequencing input was sorted CD4+, CD8+, or CD8+CD57+ T cells (not recorded which) from PBMCs. The CDR3 region is CAISLSGQIEKLFF. CDR3 DNA sequence: TGTGCCATCAGTCTATCCGGACAGATTGAAAAACTGTTTTTT.